These 16 T cell receptor beta chains were sequenced from one sample in a study of blood T cells in healthy people across ages. Next came a second PCR, run for roughly 7 to 12 cycles, which used a sample-barcoded 5' primer along with a J-beta primer mix. A single record per CDR3 protein comes from TCRdb applying MiXCR to the 5' RACE reads. The sample carries over a million distinct CDR3 sequences, approximately 42% recorded once. Specimen: blood. Receptors originate from a woman aged 18-29 years in good health.

The chain employs TRBV6-1 and TRBJ2-3, with unresolved D. V lost 5 bases, J lost 2 bases, and 11 bases lay in between. The CDR3 contains 14 residues. Germline CDR1 and CDR2: MNHNS and SASEGT. The CDR3 DNA follows: TGTGCCAGCAGTAAAGGCAGGCACACAGATACGCAGTATTTT. Translating gives CASSKGRHTDTQYF.

This clonotype was detected once. The rearrangement joins TRBV7-2 to TRBJ1-3; D remains unclear. V shed 2 bases and J shed 3 bases, with 11 bases lying between them. CDR1 and CDR2 from the germline V gene are SGHTA and FQGNSA. This CDR3 has 15 amino acids. The CDR3 reads CASSLNSANGNTIYF. CDR3 DNA sequence: TGTGCCAGCAGCTTAAATAGCGCAAATGGAAACACCATATATTTT.

This clonotype was observed a few times. This rearrangement joins TRBV5-1 to TRBJ2-1; D is possibly TRBD2 (5 bases). Between the trimmed V and J ends, which lost 0 bases and 4 bases, there was a span of 11 bases. The germline CDR1 and CDR2 sequences are SGHRS and YFSETQ. The CDR3 is 15 amino acids. CDR3 sequence: CASSLDLLVYNEQFF. The CDR3 region has the DNA TGCGCCAGCAGCTTGGACCTACTAGTTTACAATGAGCAGTTCTTC.

This chain links TRBV4-2 with TRBJ1-4, with 7 bases identical to TRBD1. Germline-derived CDR1 and CDR2 are LGHNA and YNFKEQ. The junction had 6 bases not matched to a gene; V was cut back by 2 bases and J by 3 bases. The CDR3 totals 16 residues. The CDR3 spells CASSQLPQGPNEKLFF. The CDR3 DNA is TGTGCCAGCAGCCAACTGCCACAGGGGCCTAATGAAAAACTGTTTTTT.

The chain recombines TRBV7-6 with TRBJ2-7; D not resolved. The CDR3 length is 15 residues. CDR1 is SGHVS and CDR2 is FNYEAQ in the germline V gene. Deletions cut 5 bases from V and 7 bases from J, with 21 bases between. The CDR3 loop reads CASSPIPSSYNEQYF. The CDR3 region has the DNA TGTGCCAGCAGCCCGATCCCAAGCTCCTACAATGAGCAGTACTTC.

The chain combines TRBV29-1 with TRBJ2-7; maybe TRBD1 (5 bases). CDR1 is SQVTM and CDR2 is ANQGSEA in the germline V gene. The length of the CDR3 is 13 residues. The V end was cut by 4 bases, the J end by 6 bases, with 16 bases between. CDR3 protein: CSVASRVSGEQYF. CDR3 in DNA: TGCAGCGTTGCGTCCAGGGTTTCCGGCGAGCAGTACTTC.

This chain connects TRBV12-3 or TRBV12-4 to TRBJ1-2; TRBD1 aligns across 10 bases. This CDR3 contains 14 residues. The ends lost 1 base at V and 7 bases at J; junction bases unmatched: 3. The CDR3 nucleotides are TGTGCCAGCAGTTTAGTATGGACAGGGGGTGGCTACACCTTC. Its protein product is CASSLVWTGGGYTF.

The chain employs TRBV9 and TRBJ1-4; 8 bases line up with TRBD1. Losses at the gene ends were 3 bases for V and 8 bases for J; bases not matched to a gene: 9. CDR1 and CDR2 (germline): SGDLS, YYNGEE. The CDR3 runs 15 residues. CDR3 in amino acids: CASSGPLQGEEKLFF. The DNA of the CDR3 is TGTGCCAGCAGCGGGCCCTTACAGGGGGAAGAAAAACTGTTTTTT.

V is TRBV4-2 and J is TRBJ1-5; 7 nucleotides align to TRBD1. Germline assignment: CDR1 LGHNA and CDR2 YNFKEQ. CDR3 length: 17 amino acids. J was trimmed by 6 bases and V by 0 bases; bases with no gene match: 11. CDR3 protein: CASSQDRRQGVSQPQHF. DNA of the CDR3: TGTGCCAGCAGCCAAGATAGGCGGCAGGGGGTAAGTCAGCCCCAGCATTTT.

The rearrangement joins TRBV28 to TRBJ2-2; 12 bases match TRBD2. Per germline, CDR1 MDHEN and CDR2 SYDVKM. The V segment lost 8 bases and the J segment 6 bases; nucleotides outside the gene matches: 4. The CDR3 runs 14 residues. CDR3 sequence: CASVGLAGAGELFF. Written as DNA, the CDR3 is TGTGCCAGCGTGGGACTAGCGGGCGCCGGGGAGCTGTTTTTT.

This clonotype was seen a handful of times. V usage is TRBV7-8 and J usage is TRBJ2-1; tentative D call: TRBD1 (5 bases). The V end lost 1 base, the J end lost 8 bases, and 18 bases lay between the germline ends. The CDR3 runs 16 residues. CDR1 SGHVS and CDR2 FQNEAQ come from the germline V gene. DNA of the CDR3: TGTGCCAGCAGCTTAGACAGACAGAACCTGGGGCATGAGCAGTTCTTC. The encoded protein is CASSLDRQNLGHEQFF.

The V gene is TRBV4-3, the J gene TRBJ1-1, with TRBD1 identical over 9 bases. This CDR3 is 17 amino acids long. The germline V gene has CDR1 LGHNA and CDR2 YSLEER. With 1 base clipped from V and 6 bases from J, the junction kept 12 bases outside the gene matches. The CDR3 DNA sequence: TGCGCCAGCAGCCAAGCGGGAGGGACAGGGCGTAGGGCTGAAGCTTTCTTT. This translates into CASSQAGGTGRRAEAFF.

About this clonotype: A read error may produce the germline difference seen at one junction end. The chain is built from TRBV6-1 and TRBJ1-6, with 8 bases lining up with TRBD1. CDR1 MNHNS and CDR2 SASEGT come from the germline V gene. The CDR3 has 16 residues. The CDR3 DNA sequence: TGTGCCAGCAGTGATCGGGACAGGAACTATAATTCACCCCTCCAATTT. Amino acid sequence: CASSDRDRNYNSPLQF.

This clonotype was observed a few times. The chain recombines TRBV29-1 with TRBJ2-3; 9 bases map to TRBD1. Germline V gives CDR1 SQVTM, CDR2 ANQGSEA. V lost 4 bases, J lost 7 bases, and 12 bases stayed unmatched. This CDR3 comprises 15 residues. DNA of the CDR3: TGCAGCGTTGGTTTTGGGACAGGGCACCCACATACGCAGTATTTT. The encoded protein is CSVGFGTGHPHTQYF.

This chain joins TRBV7-2 and TRBJ1-1, with D possibly matching TRBD1 (5 bases). V was pared by 2 bases and J by 4 bases, with 11 bases between. Germline assignment: CDR1 SGHTA and CDR2 FQGNSA. The CDR3 runs 14 residues. Here the CDR3 reads CASSLPGSVTEAFF. CDR3 DNA: TGTGCCAGCAGCTTACCAGGGTCGGTCACTGAAGCTTTCTTT.

This clonotype has just a few counts. The gene calls are TRBV11-2 and TRBJ2-3; D is possibly TRBD2 (5 bases). This CDR3 has 16 amino acids. The germline V and J ends were trimmed by 5 bases and 9 bases, with 24 bases remaining between them. CDR1 and CDR2 (germline): SGHAT, FQNNGV. The CDR3 here is CASSPLAQKQLKTQYF. The DNA for the CDR3 is TGTGCCAGCAGCCCCCTAGCTCAGAAACAGCTGAAAACGCAGTATTTT.